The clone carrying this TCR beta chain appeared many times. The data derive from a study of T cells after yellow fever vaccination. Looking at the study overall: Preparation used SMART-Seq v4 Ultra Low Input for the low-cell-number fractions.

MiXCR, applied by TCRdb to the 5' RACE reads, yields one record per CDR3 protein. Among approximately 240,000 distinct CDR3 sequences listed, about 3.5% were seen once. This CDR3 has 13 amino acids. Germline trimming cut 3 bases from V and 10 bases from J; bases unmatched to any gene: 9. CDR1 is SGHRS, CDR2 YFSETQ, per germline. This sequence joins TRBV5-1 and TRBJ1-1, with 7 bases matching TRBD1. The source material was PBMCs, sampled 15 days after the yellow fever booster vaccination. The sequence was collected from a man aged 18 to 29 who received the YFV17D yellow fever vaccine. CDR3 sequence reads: CASSSRQGAGAFF. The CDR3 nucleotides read TGCGCCAGCAGCTCCCGACAGGGAGCCGGAGCTTTCTTT.